The present T cell receptor beta chain was sequenced within a study of human thymus T cells. The repertoire was sequenced with immunoSEQ multiplex PCR; TCRdb's copy has only in-frame clones and lacks some. The sample has some 80,000 clones, just over 95% seen once. Resected material from corrective heart surgery provided the thymus tissue analysed. The CDR3 runs 17 residues. The J segment lost 3 bases and the V segment lost 9 bases, leaving 14 bases of the junction unmatched. Per the germline V gene, CDR1 is SNHLY and CDR2 is FYNNEI. This clonotype was sampled from a boy under three years old with a congenital heart defect but otherwise immunologically healthy. The sample was thymus tissue. The gene calls are TRBV2 and TRBJ2-5; 12 bases agree with TRBD2. The CDR3 DNA reads TGTGCCAGGACTGGGGCTAGCGGGAGGGCCTTAAAAGAGACCCAGTACTTC. Amino acid sequence: CARTGASGRALKETQYF.